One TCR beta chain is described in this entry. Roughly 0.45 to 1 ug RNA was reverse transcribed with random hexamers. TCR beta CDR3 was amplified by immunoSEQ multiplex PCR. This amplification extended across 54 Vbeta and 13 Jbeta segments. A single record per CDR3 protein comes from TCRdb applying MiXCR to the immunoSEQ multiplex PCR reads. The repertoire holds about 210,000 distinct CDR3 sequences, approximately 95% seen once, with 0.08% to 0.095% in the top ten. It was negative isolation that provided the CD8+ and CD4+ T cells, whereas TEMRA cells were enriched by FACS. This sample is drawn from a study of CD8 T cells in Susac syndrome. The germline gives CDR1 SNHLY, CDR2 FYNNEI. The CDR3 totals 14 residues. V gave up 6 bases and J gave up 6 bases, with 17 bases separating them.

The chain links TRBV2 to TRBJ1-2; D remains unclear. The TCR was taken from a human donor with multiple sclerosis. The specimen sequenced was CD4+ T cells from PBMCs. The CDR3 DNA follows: TGTGCCAGCAGGTACAGATATAAATCCGATGGCTACACCTTC. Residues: CASRYRYKSDGYTF.